Listed below are T cell receptor beta chains from one sample, sequenced in a study of blood T cells in healthy people across ages. TCRdb processed the 5' RACE reads anew with MiXCR; each CDR3 protein has one entry. Of about 720,000 distinct CDR3 sequences listed, 20% to 25% are singletons. The source material was blood. These receptor sequences come from a man between 65 and 85 years old in good health. The CDR3 runs from the conserved cysteine through the conserved F or W. A D gene is named only where the DNA matches it firmly. Expanded clones get a size class; other rows say once, few or many, or leave the size out.

abundance: -; j_gene: TRBJ2-5; d_gene: TRBD2; v_gene: TRBV7-2; CDR3aa: CASSLGGGLRAQCF; CDR3nt: TGTGCCAGCAGCTTAGGCGGGGGGCTTAGGGCCCAGTGCTTC
abundance: few; j_gene: TRBJ2-3; d_gene: TRBD2; v_gene: TRBV12-5; CDR3aa: CASAVPRSTSRVSDTQYF; CDR3nt: TGTGCTAGTGCCGTACCTCGATCGACTAGCAGAGTATCGGATACGCAGTATTTT
abundance: few; j_gene: TRBJ2-7; d_gene: TRBD2; v_gene: TRBV10-3; CDR3aa: CAISGTSGGSGEQYF; CDR3nt: TGTGCCATCAGCGGAACTAGCGGGGGATCCGGCGAGCAGTACTTC
abundance: once; j_gene: TRBJ2-3; d_gene: -; v_gene: TRBV10-3; CDR3aa: CAISDMRDTQYF; CDR3nt: TGTGCCATCAGTGATATGAGGGATACGCAGTATTTT
abundance: -; j_gene: TRBJ1-5; d_gene: -; v_gene: TRBV19; CDR3aa: CASRSLGSNQPQHF; CDR3nt: TGTGCCAGTAGGTCCCTCGGGAGCAATCAGCCCCAGCATTTT
abundance: -; j_gene: TRBJ2-1; d_gene: TRBD2; v_gene: TRBV7-2; CDR3aa: CASSLDPLAGAEEQFF; CDR3nt: TGTGCCAGCAGCTTAGACCCACTAGCGGGAGCGGAGGAGCAGTTCTTC
abundance: -; j_gene: TRBJ2-7; d_gene: -; v_gene: TRBV15; CDR3aa: CATSRVSGVSYEQYF; CDR3nt: TGTGCCACCAGCAGAGTTTCAGGGGTCTCCTACGAGCAGTACTTC
abundance: -; j_gene: TRBJ2-3; d_gene: -; v_gene: TRBV7-9; CDR3aa: CASSPDADTQYF; CDR3nt: TGTGCCAGCAGCCCTGACGCAGATACGCAGTATTTT
abundance: -; j_gene: TRBJ1-1; d_gene: TRBD1; v_gene: TRBV19; CDR3aa: CASRRPGDSMNTEAFF; CDR3nt: TGTGCCAGTAGGAGACCGGGGGACAGTATGAACACTGAAGCTTTCTTT
abundance: few; j_gene: TRBJ2-2; d_gene: TRBD1; v_gene: TRBV6-5; CDR3aa: CASSRGQGTGELFF; CDR3nt: TGTGCCAGCAGTAGGGGACAGGGTACCGGGGAGCTGTTTTTT
abundance: -; j_gene: TRBJ2-1; d_gene: TRBD1; v_gene: TRBV7-9; CDR3aa: CASSSTGRGTGQGAYEQFF; CDR3nt: TGTGCCAGCAGCTCCACGGGGAGAGGTACGGGACAGGGGGCCTATGAGCAGTTCTTC
abundance: -; j_gene: TRBJ2-1; d_gene: -; v_gene: TRBV12-3/TRBV12-4; CDR3aa: CASSSRAQDNEQFF; CDR3nt: TGTGCCAGCAGTTCCCGGGCTCAGGACAATGAGCAGTTCTTC
abundance: once; j_gene: TRBJ1-4; d_gene: TRBD1; v_gene: TRBV12-3/TRBV12-4; CDR3aa: CAGRLSGQRHEKLFF; CDR3nt: TGTGCCGGCAGGCTCTCGGGACAGAGACATGAAAAACTGTTTTTT
abundance: few; j_gene: TRBJ1-1; d_gene: -; v_gene: TRBV27; CDR3aa: CASRWNTEAFF; CDR3nt: TGTGCCAGCAGATGGAACACTGAAGCTTTCTTT
abundance: -; j_gene: TRBJ1-2; d_gene: TRBD1; v_gene: TRBV14; CDR3aa: CASSQGQGFFGYTF; CDR3nt: TGTGCCAGCAGCCAAGGACAGGGCTTCTTTGGCTACACCTTC
abundance: few; j_gene: TRBJ1-2; d_gene: -; v_gene: TRBV5-5; CDR3aa: CASSPGAGVYGYTF; CDR3nt: TGTGCCAGCAGCCCCGGCGCAGGGGTCTATGGCTACACCTTC
abundance: -; j_gene: TRBJ2-5; d_gene: TRBD2; v_gene: TRBV30; CDR3aa: CAWSLGLAGTGTQYF; CDR3nt: TGTGCCTGGAGCCTAGGACTAGCGGGTACGGGGACCCAGTACTTC
abundance: -; j_gene: TRBJ1-2; d_gene: -; v_gene: TRBV20-1; CDR3aa: CSARTGGYTF; CDR3nt: TGCAGTGCTAGGACTGGTGGCTACACCTTC
abundance: few; j_gene: TRBJ2-3; d_gene: -; v_gene: TRBV6-1; CDR3aa: CAVKDINTDTQYF; CDR3nt: TGTGCCGTAAAGGACATTAACACAGATACGCAGTATTTT
abundance: few; j_gene: TRBJ2-7; d_gene: -; v_gene: TRBV2; CDR3aa: CASITAYEQYF; CDR3nt: TGTGCCAGCATTACGGCCTACGAGCAGTACTTC
abundance: many; j_gene: TRBJ2-7; d_gene: -; v_gene: TRBV28; CDR3aa: CASSPPGRTYEQYF; CDR3nt: TGTGCCAGCAGCCCTCCTGGACGGACCTACGAGCAGTACTTC
abundance: -; j_gene: TRBJ2-3; d_gene: -; v_gene: TRBV29-1; CDR3aa: CSVETTDTQYF; CDR3nt: TGCAGCGTTGAAACCACAGATACGCAGTATTTT
abundance: few; j_gene: TRBJ2-7; d_gene: TRBD1; v_gene: TRBV4-1; CDR3aa: CASSQDLSGQGMREQYF; CDR3nt: TGCGCCAGCAGCCAAGACCTGTCCGGACAGGGAATGCGGGAGCAGTACTTC
abundance: -; j_gene: TRBJ2-3; d_gene: TRBD1; v_gene: TRBV12-3/TRBV12-4; CDR3aa: CASSRGTGNTDTQYF; CDR3nt: TGTGCCAGCAGCCGCGGGACAGGGAACACAGATACGCAGTATTTT
abundance: -; j_gene: TRBJ1-2; d_gene: -; v_gene: TRBV29-1; CDR3aa: CSVDSRDAGVGGYTF; CDR3nt: TGCAGTGTTGATTCCCGCGACGCCGGAGTGGGAGGCTACACCTTC
abundance: few; j_gene: TRBJ1-5; d_gene: TRBD1; v_gene: TRBV2; CDR3aa: CASRAGTGGFNQPQHF; CDR3nt: TGTGCCAGCAGGGCGGGGACAGGGGGCTTCAATCAGCCCCAGCATTTT
abundance: -; j_gene: TRBJ2-1; d_gene: -; v_gene: TRBV14; CDR3aa: CASSHQPGTGVVQFF; CDR3nt: TGTGCCAGCAGCCACCAACCAGGGACGGGAGTTGTGCAGTTCTTC
abundance: few; j_gene: TRBJ2-7; d_gene: -; v_gene: TRBV27; CDR3aa: CASSLQGLHGEQYF; CDR3nt: TGTGCCAGCAGTTTACAGGGACTTCATGGCGAGCAGTACTTC
abundance: -; j_gene: TRBJ1-2; d_gene: -; v_gene: TRBV29-1; CDR3aa: CSVGTNFNYGYTF; CDR3nt: TGCAGCGTGGGGACAAACTTTAACTATGGCTACACCTTC
abundance: few; j_gene: TRBJ2-1; d_gene: -; v_gene: TRBV10-3; CDR3aa: CAISGDTYNEQFF; CDR3nt: TGTGCCATCAGTGGGGACACATACAATGAGCAGTTCTTC
abundance: -; j_gene: TRBJ2-1; d_gene: TRBD1; v_gene: TRBV2; CDR3aa: CASSREGTGFVSEQFF; CDR3nt: TGTGCCAGCAGCCGAGAGGGGACAGGGTTTGTTAGTGAGCAGTTCTTC
abundance: -; j_gene: TRBJ1-2; d_gene: -; v_gene: TRBV29-1; CDR3aa: CSVDTEGLSGGYTF; CDR3nt: TGCAGCGTCGATACCGAAGGGTTGTCTGGTGGCTACACCTTC
abundance: -; j_gene: TRBJ2-3; d_gene: -; v_gene: TRBV7-9; CDR3aa: CAGSLDWTTETDTQYF; CDR3nt: TGTGCCGGCAGCTTGGACTGGACCACCGAAACAGATACGCAGTATTTT
abundance: few; j_gene: TRBJ1-5; d_gene: -; v_gene: TRBV27; CDR3aa: CASAGGGPQHF; CDR3nt: TGTGCCAGCGCAGGTGGGGGGCCCCAGCATTTT
abundance: -; j_gene: TRBJ2-1; d_gene: -; v_gene: TRBV7-2; CDR3aa: CASSPTQVWDNDEQFF; CDR3nt: TGTGCCAGCAGCCCAACCCAGGTATGGGACAATGATGAGCAGTTCTTC
abundance: -; j_gene: TRBJ2-1; d_gene: -; v_gene: TRBV6-5; CDR3aa: CASRYVGINEQFF; CDR3nt: TGTGCCAGCCGTTACGTGGGTATCAATGAGCAGTTCTTC
abundance: many; j_gene: TRBJ2-5; d_gene: TRBD2; v_gene: TRBV20-1; CDR3aa: CSARDPSGVGETQYF; CDR3nt: TGCAGTGCTAGAGATCCTAGCGGAGTAGGGGAGACCCAGTACTTC
abundance: few; j_gene: TRBJ2-1; d_gene: -; v_gene: TRBV5-1; CDR3aa: CASSLVASLNNEQFF; CDR3nt: TGCGCCAGCAGCTTGGTGGCTAGCCTAAACAATGAGCAGTTCTTC
abundance: -; j_gene: TRBJ2-1; d_gene: TRBD2; v_gene: TRBV20-1; CDR3aa: CSARNPTSGRSNEQFF; CDR3nt: TGCAGTGCTAGAAACCCTACTAGCGGGAGATCGAATGAGCAGTTCTTC
abundance: -; j_gene: TRBJ1-2; d_gene: TRBD1; v_gene: TRBV11-2; CDR3aa: CASSLGQGRGLYGYTF; CDR3nt: TGTGCCAGCAGCTTAGGACAGGGACGGGGGCTATATGGCTACACCTTC
abundance: -; j_gene: TRBJ2-1; d_gene: -; v_gene: TRBV25-1; CDR3aa: CASSALRRNEQFF; CDR3nt: TGTGCCAGCAGTGCCCTCCGTCGGAATGAGCAGTTCTTC
abundance: few; j_gene: TRBJ2-5; d_gene: -; v_gene: TRBV7-3; CDR3aa: CAGDCWAQETQYF; CDR3nt: TGTGCCGGCGACTGTTGGGCTCAAGAGACCCAGTACTTC
abundance: few; j_gene: TRBJ2-5; d_gene: TRBD2; v_gene: TRBV7-6; CDR3aa: CASSLALAGGFQETQYF; CDR3nt: TGTGCCAGCAGCTTAGCTCTAGCGGGGGGATTCCAAGAGACCCAGTACTTC
abundance: few; j_gene: TRBJ2-2; d_gene: TRBD2; v_gene: TRBV7-7; CDR3aa: CASSLNLAGAAGELFF; CDR3nt: TGTGCCAGCAGCTTAAATTTAGCGGGAGCGGCCGGGGAGCTGTTTTTT
abundance: -; j_gene: TRBJ2-1; d_gene: -; v_gene: TRBV6-5; CDR3aa: CASTKYNNEQFF; CDR3nt: TGTGCCAGCACCAAATACAACAATGAGCAGTTCTTC
abundance: few; j_gene: TRBJ2-7; d_gene: TRBD1; v_gene: TRBV4-1; CDR3aa: CASSQEGTAIRKQYF; CDR3nt: TGCGCCAGCAGCCAAGAAGGGACAGCCATACGGAAGCAGTACTTC
abundance: few; j_gene: TRBJ2-7; d_gene: TRBD1; v_gene: TRBV20-1; CDR3aa: CSPRQGSYEQYF; CDR3nt: TGCAGTCCTCGACAGGGGTCCTACGAGCAGTACTTC
abundance: once; j_gene: TRBJ1-3; d_gene: -; v_gene: TRBV6-1; CDR3aa: CASSRRVAEGNTIYF; CDR3nt: TGTGCCAGCAGTCGCCGAGTGGCCGAAGGAAACACCATATATTTT
abundance: -; j_gene: TRBJ2-1; d_gene: -; v_gene: TRBV20-1; CDR3aa: CSLQGGSNEQFF; CDR3nt: TGCAGTCTCCAGGGGGGGTCAAATGAGCAGTTCTTC
abundance: few; j_gene: TRBJ1-1; d_gene: -; v_gene: TRBV6-6; CDR3aa: CASKRDLSMNTEAFF; CDR3nt: TGTGCCAGCAAAAGGGACCTTAGCATGAACACTGAAGCTTTCTTT
abundance: -; j_gene: TRBJ1-1; d_gene: -; v_gene: TRBV28; CDR3aa: CASGGGHRTTEAFF; CDR3nt: TGTGCCAGCGGGGGGGGCCATCGAACCACTGAAGCTTTCTTT
abundance: few; j_gene: TRBJ2-1; d_gene: -; v_gene: TRBV5-4; CDR3aa: CAMGNRASYNEQFF; CDR3nt: TGTGCCATGGGGAACAGGGCCTCCTACAATGAGCAGTTCTTC
abundance: few; j_gene: TRBJ2-3; d_gene: -; v_gene: TRBV24-1; CDR3aa: CATSDGGLALTDTQYF; CDR3nt: TGTGCCACCAGTGATGGGGGGCTAGCGCTCACAGATACGCAGTATTTT
abundance: few; j_gene: TRBJ2-1; d_gene: TRBD2; v_gene: TRBV3-1; CDR3aa: CASSLGQVAGTYNEQFF; CDR3nt: TGTGCCAGCAGCCTTGGGCAGGTAGCGGGTACATACAATGAGCAGTTCTTC
abundance: -; j_gene: TRBJ1-4; d_gene: -; v_gene: TRBV20-1; CDR3aa: CSALGPRFREKLFF; CDR3nt: TGCAGTGCCCTGGGACCGAGGTTTCGGGAAAAACTGTTTTTT
abundance: few; j_gene: TRBJ2-2; d_gene: -; v_gene: TRBV3-1; CDR3aa: CASSQMRAGELFF; CDR3nt: TGTGCCAGCAGCCAAATGCGCGCCGGGGAGCTGTTTTTT
abundance: -; j_gene: TRBJ2-3; d_gene: TRBD2; v_gene: TRBV2; CDR3aa: CASQLAGGTDTQYF; CDR3nt: TGTGCCAGCCAACTAGCGGGGGGGACAGATACGCAGTATTTT
abundance: many; j_gene: TRBJ2-1; d_gene: -; v_gene: TRBV7-2; CDR3aa: CASSKSFGEYNEQFF; CDR3nt: TGTGCCAGCAGCAAGTCGTTTGGGGAGTACAATGAGCAGTTCTTC